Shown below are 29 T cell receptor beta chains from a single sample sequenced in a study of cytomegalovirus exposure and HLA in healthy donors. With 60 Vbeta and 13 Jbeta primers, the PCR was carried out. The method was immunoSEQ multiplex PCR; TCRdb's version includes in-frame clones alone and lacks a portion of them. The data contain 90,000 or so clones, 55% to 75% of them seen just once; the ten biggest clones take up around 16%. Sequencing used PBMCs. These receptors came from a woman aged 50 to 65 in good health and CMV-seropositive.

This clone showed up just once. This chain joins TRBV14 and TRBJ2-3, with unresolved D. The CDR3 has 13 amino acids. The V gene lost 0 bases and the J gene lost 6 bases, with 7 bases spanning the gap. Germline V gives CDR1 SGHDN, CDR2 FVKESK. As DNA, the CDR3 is TGTGCCAGCAGCCAAGATAGTATGGATACGCAGTATTTT. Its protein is CASSQDSMDTQYF.

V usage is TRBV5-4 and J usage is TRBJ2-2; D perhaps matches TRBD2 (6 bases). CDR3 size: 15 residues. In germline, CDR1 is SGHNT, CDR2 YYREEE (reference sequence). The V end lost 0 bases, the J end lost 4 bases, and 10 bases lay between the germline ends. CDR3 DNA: TGTGCCAGCAGCTTGGGACTAGGTGGCACCGGGGAGCTGTTTTTT. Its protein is CASSLGLGGTGELFF.

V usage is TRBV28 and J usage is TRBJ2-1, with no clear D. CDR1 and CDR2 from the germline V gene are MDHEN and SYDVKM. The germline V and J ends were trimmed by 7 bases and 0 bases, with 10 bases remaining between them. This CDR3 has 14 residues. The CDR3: CASIPRPSYNEQFF. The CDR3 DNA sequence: TGTGCCAGCATCCCTAGGCCCTCCTACAATGAGCAGTTCTTC.

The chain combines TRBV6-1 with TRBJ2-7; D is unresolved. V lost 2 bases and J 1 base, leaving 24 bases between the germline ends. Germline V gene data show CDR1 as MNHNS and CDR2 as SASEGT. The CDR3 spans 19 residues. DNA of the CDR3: TGTGCCAGCAGTGAAATCCAAATTCCGACTTCTACCCGTTCCTACGAGCAGTACTTC. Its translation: CASSEIQIPTSTRSYEQYF.

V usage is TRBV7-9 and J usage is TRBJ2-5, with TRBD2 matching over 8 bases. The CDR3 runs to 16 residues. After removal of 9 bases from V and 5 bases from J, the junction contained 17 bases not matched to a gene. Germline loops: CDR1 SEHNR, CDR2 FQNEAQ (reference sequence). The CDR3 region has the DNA TGTGCCAGTCGATGGGAGCGGGAGAGGCTGGGGGAGACCCAGTACTTC. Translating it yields CASRWERERLGETQYF.

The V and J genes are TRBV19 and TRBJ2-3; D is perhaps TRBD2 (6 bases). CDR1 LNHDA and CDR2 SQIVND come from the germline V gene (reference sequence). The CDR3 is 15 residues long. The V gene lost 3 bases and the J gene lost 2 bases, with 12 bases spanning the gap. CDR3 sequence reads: CASSIGRGYTDTQYF. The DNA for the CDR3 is TGTGCCAGTAGTATCGGGCGGGGTTACACAGATACGCAGTATTTT.

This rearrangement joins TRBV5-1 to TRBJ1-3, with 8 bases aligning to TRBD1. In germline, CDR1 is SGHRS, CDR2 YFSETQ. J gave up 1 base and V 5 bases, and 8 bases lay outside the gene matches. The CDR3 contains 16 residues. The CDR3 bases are TGCGCCAGCAGTCGGGCCGGACAGGGTTCTGGAAACACCATATATTTT. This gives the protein CASSRAGQGSGNTIYF. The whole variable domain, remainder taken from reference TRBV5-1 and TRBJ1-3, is KAGVTQTPRYLIKTRGQQVTLSCSPISGHRSVSWYQQTPGQGLQFLFEYFSETQRNKGNFPGRFSGRQFSNSRSEMNVSTLELGDSALYLCASSRAGQGSGNTIYFGEGSWLTVV.

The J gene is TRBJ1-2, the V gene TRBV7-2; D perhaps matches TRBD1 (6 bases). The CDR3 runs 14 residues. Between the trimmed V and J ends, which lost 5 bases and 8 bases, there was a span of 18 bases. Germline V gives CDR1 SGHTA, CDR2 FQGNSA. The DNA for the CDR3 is TGTGCCAGCAGCATCCCAGGCAGGGGTGGCGGCTACACCTTC. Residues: CASSIPGRGGGYTF.

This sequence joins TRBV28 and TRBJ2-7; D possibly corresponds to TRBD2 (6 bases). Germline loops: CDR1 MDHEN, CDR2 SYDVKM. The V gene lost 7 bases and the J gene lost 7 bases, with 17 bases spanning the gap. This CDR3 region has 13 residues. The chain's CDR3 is CASILSGGAEQYF. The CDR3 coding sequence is TGTGCCAGCATTCTCTCCGGGGGAGCGGAGCAGTACTTC.

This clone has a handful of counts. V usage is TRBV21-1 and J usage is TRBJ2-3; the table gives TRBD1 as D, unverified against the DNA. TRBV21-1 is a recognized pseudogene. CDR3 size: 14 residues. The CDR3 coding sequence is TGTGCCAGCCTCTCAGGCCCTAGCACAGATACGCAGTATTTT. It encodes CASLSGPSTDTQYF.

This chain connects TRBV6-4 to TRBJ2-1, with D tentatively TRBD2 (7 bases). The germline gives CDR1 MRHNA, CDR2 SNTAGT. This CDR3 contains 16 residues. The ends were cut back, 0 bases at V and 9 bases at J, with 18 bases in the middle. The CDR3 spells CASSDSGGPRSPEQFF. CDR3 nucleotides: TGTGCCAGCAGTGACTCGGGGGGGCCCCGGAGTCCTGAGCAGTTCTTC.

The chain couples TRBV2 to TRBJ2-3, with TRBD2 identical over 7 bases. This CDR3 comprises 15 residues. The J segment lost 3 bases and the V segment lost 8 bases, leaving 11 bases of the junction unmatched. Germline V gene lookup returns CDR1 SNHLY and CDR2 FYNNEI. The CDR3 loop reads CASGSGGRPTDTQYF. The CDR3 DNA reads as TGTGCCAGCGGCTCGGGCGGGAGACCGACAGATACGCAGTATTTT.

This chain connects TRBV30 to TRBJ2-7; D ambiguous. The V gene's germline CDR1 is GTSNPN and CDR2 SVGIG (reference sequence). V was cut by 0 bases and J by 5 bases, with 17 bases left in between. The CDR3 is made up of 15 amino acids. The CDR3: CAWSVYVTGSDEQYF. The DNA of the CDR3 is TGTGCCTGGAGTGTATATGTTACCGGGTCGGACGAGCAGTACTTC. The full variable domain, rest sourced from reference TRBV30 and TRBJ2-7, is SQTIHQWPATLVQPVGSPLSLECTVEGTSNPNLYWYRQAAGRGLQLLFYSVGIGQISSEVPQNLSASRPQDRQFILSSKKLLLSDSGFYLCAWSVYVTGSDEQYFGPGTRLTVT.

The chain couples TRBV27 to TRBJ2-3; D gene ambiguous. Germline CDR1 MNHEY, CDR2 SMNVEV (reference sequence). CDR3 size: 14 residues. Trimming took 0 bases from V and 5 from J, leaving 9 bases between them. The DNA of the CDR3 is TGTGCCAGCAGTTTATCGTACGCGGTAGATACGCAGTATTTT. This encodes CASSLSYAVDTQYF.

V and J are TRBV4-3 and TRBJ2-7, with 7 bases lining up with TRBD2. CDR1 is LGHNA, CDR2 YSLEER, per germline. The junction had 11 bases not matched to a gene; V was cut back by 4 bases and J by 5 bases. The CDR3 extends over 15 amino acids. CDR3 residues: CASSLITGGAHEQYF. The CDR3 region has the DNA TGCGCCAGCAGCCTTATAACGGGGGGAGCGCACGAGCAGTACTTC.

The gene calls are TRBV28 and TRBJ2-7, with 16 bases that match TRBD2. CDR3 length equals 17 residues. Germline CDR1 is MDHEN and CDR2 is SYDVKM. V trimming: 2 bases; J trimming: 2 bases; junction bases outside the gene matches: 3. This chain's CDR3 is CASSLLGLAGGAYEQYF. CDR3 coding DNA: TGTGCCAGCAGTTTACTGGGACTAGCGGGAGGGGCCTACGAGCAGTACTTC.

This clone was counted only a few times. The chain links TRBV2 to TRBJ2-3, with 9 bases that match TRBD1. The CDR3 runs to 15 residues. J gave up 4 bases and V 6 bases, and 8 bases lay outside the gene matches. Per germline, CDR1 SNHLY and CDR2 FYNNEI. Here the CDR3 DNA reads TGTGCCAGCAGCGGTACAGGGGGCTTGGCAGATACGCAGTATTTT. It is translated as CASSGTGGLADTQYF.

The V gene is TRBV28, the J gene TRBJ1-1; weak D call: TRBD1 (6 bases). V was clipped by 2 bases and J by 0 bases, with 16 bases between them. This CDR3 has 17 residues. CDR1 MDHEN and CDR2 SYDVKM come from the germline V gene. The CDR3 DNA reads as TGTGCCAGCAGTTTAGGGGGGGCAGGGGTTCTGAACACTGAAGCTTTCTTT. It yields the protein CASSLGGAGVLNTEAFF.

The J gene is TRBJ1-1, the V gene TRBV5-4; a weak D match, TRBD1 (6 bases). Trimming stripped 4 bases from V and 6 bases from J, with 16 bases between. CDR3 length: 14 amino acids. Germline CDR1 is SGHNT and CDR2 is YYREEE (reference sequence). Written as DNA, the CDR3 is TGTGCCAGCAGCATACAGGGAGTAGAGCCTGAAGCTTTCTTT. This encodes CASSIQGVEPEAFF.

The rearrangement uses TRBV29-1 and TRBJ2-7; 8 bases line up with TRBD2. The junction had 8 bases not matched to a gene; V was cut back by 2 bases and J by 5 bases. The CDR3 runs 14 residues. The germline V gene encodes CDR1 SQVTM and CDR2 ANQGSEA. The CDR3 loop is CSVERAGVGDEQYF. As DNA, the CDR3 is TGCAGCGTTGAAAGAGCGGGAGTTGGTGACGAGCAGTACTTC.

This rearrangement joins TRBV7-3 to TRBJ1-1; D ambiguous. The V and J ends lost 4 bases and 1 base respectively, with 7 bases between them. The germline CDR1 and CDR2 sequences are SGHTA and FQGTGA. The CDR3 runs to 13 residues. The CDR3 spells CASSSSRNTEAFF. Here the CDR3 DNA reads TGTGCCAGCAGCTCCTCTAGGAACACTGAAGCTTTCTTT.

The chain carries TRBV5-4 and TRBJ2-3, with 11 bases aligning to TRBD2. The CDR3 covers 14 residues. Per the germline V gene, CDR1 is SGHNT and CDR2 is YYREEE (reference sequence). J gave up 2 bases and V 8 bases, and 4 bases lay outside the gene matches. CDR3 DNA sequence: TGTGCCAGTTTAGCGGGAGGGCCCACAGATACGCAGTATTTT. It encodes CASLAGGPTDTQYF.

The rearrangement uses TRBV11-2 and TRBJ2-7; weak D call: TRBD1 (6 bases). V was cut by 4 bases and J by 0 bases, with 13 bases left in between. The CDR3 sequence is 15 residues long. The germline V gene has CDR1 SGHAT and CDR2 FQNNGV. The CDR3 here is CASSSHRGISYEQYF. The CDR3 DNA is TGTGCCAGCAGCTCCCATAGGGGGATCTCCTACGAGCAGTACTTC.

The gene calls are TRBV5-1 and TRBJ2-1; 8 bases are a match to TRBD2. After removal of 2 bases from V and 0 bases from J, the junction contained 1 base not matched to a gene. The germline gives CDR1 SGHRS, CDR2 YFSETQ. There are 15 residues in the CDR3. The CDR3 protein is CASSFREGSYNEQFF. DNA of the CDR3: TGCGCCAGCAGCTTCCGGGAGGGCTCCTACAATGAGCAGTTCTTC.

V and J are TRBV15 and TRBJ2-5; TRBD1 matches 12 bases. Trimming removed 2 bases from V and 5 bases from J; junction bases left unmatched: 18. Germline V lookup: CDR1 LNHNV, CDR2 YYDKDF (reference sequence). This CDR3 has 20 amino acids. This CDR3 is CATSRLRSHTGTGGLETQYF. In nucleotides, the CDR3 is TGTGCCACCAGCAGACTCAGATCTCATACCGGGACAGGGGGCTTGGAGACCCAGTACTTC.

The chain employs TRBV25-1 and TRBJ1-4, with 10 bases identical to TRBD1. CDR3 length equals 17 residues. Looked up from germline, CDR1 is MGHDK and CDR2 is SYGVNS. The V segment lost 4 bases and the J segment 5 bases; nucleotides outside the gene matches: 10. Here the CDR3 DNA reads TGTGCCAGCAGTGGGACAGGGGGTCTGGGGTGGAATGAAAAACTGTTTTTT. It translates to CASSGTGGLGWNEKLFF.

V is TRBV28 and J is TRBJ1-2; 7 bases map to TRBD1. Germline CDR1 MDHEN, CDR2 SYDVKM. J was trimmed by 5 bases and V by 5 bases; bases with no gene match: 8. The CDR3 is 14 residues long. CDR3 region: CASSPGQLLYGYTF. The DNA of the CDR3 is TGTGCCAGCAGTCCGGGACAGCTGTTATATGGCTACACCTTC.

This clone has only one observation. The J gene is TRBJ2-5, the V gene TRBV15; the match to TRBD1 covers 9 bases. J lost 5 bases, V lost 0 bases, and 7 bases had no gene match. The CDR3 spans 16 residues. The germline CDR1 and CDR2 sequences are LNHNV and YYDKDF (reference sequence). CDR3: CATSRELGQGRETQYF. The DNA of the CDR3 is TGTGCCACCAGCAGAGAGCTAGGACAGGGGAGGGAGACCCAGTACTTC.

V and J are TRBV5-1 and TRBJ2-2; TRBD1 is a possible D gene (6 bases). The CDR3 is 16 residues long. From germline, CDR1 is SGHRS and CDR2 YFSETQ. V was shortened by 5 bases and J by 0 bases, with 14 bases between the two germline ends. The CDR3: CASRGTPRTNTGELFF. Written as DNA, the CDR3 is TGCGCCAGCAGAGGGACACCCAGAACGAACACCGGGGAGCTGTTTTTT.